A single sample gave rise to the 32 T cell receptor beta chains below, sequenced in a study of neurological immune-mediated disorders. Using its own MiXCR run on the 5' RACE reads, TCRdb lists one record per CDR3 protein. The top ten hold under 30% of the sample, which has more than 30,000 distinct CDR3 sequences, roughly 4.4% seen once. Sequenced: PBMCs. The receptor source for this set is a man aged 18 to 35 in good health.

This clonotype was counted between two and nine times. This CDR3 is CATKKGGDEQFF. In DNA, the CDR3 is TGTGCCACCAAGAAGGGGGGGGATGAGCAGTTCTTC. The rearrangement joins TRBV24-1 to TRBJ2-1; maybe TRBD2 (7 bases). The CDR3 runs to 12 residues. Germline V lookup: CDR1 KGHDR, CDR2 SFDVKD. The V and J ends lost 8 bases and 8 bases respectively, with 12 bases between them.

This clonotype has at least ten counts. CDR3 DNA: TGTGCCAGCAGCTTTGGGGTCACCTACGAGCAGTACTTC. Protein sequence: CASSFGVTYEQYF. The chain couples TRBV7-3 to TRBJ2-7; D is unclear. Trimming shortened V by 3 bases and J by 2 bases, and 8 bases separated the two germline ends. The germline V gene encodes CDR1 SGHTA and CDR2 FQGTGA. The CDR3 spans 13 residues.

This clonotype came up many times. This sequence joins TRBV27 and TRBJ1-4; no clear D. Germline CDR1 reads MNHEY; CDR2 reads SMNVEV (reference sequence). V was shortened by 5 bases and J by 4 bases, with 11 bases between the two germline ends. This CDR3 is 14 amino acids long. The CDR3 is CASSQREGNEKLFF. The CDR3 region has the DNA TGTGCCAGCAGTCAAAGGGAGGGTAATGAAAAACTGTTTTTT.

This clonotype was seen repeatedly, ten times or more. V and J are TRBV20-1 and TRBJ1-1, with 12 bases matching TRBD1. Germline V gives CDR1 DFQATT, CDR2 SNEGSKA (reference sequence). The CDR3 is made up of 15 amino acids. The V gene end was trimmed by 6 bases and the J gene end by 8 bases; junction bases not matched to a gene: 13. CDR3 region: CSAKTGTGGPMEAFF. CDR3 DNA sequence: TGCAGTGCAAAAACCGGGACAGGGGGCCCCATGGAAGCTTTCTTT.

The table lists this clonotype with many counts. The CDR3 coding sequence is TGTGCCAGCAGTTACTCCCACGCGGGCCAAGAGACCCAGTACTTC. This encodes CASSYSHAGQETQYF. This sequence joins TRBV6-5 and TRBJ2-5, with D maybe TRBD2 (5 bases). CDR3 length equals 15 residues. Trimming pared 0 bases from V and 1 base from J, leaving 9 bases between. Germline loops: CDR1 MNHEY, CDR2 SVGAGI.

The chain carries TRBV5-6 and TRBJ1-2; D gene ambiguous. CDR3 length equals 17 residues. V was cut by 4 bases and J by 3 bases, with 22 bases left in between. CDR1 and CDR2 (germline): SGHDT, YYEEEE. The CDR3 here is CASSLKADLMDYYGYTF. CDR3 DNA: TGTGCCAGCAGCCTGAAAGCTGACCTTATGGATTACTATGGCTACACCTTC.

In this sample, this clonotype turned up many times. In DNA form, the CDR3 reads TGCGCCAGCAGCTTAACGGCCCCTCGTGGTGAAAAACTGTTTTTT. Amino acids: CASSLTAPRGEKLFF. The rearrangement uses TRBV5-1 and TRBJ1-4; D unclear. Trimming removed 2 bases from V and 7 bases from J, with 15 bases in between. The V gene's germline CDR1 is SGHRS and CDR2 YFSETQ. CDR3 length: 15 residues.

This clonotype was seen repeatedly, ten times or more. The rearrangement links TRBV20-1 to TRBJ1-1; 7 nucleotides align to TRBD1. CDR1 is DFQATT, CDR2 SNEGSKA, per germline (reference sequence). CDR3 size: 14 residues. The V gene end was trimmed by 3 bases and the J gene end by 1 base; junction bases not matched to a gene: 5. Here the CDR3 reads CSASLAGGNTEAFF. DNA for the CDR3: TGCAGTGCTAGCCTCGCAGGGGGGAACACTGAAGCTTTCTTT.

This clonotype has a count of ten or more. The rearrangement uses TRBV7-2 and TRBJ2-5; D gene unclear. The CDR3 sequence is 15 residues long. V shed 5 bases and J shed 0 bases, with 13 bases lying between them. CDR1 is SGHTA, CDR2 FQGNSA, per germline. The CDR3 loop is CASSPSRTHQETQYF. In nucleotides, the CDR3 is TGTGCCAGCAGCCCCTCCCGGACGCACCAAGAGACCCAGTACTTC.

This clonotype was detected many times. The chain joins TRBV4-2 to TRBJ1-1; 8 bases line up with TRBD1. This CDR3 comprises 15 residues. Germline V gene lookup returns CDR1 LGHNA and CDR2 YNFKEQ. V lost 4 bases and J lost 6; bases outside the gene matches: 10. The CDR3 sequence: CASSPRQGMDAEAFF. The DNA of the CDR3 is TGTGCCAGCAGCCCTCGACAGGGGATGGACGCTGAAGCTTTCTTT.

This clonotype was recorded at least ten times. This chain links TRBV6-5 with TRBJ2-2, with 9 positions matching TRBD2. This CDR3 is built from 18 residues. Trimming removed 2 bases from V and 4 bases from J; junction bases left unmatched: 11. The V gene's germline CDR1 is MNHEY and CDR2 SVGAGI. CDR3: CASSYPPISGGGTGELFF. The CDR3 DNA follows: TGTGCCAGCAGTTACCCTCCCATTAGCGGGGGTGGCACCGGGGAGCTGTTTTTT.

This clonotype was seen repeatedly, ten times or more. The CDR3 is CASSLAGGGADTQYF. CDR3 in DNA: TGTGCCAGCAGTCTAGCGGGGGGAGGGGCAGATACGCAGTATTTT. The rearrangement joins TRBV6-6 to TRBJ2-3; 11 bases line up with TRBD2. CDR1 is MNHNY, CDR2 SVGAGI, per germline (reference sequence). CDR3 length equals 15 residues. With V trimmed by 5 bases and J by 4 bases, 5 bases remained unmatched.

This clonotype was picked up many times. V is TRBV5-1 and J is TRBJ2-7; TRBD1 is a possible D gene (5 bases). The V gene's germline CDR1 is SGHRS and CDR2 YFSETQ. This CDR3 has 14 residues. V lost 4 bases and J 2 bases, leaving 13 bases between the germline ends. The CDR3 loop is CASSPSGRAYEQYF. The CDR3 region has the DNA TGCGCCAGCAGCCCTTCGGGCAGGGCCTACGAGCAGTACTTC.

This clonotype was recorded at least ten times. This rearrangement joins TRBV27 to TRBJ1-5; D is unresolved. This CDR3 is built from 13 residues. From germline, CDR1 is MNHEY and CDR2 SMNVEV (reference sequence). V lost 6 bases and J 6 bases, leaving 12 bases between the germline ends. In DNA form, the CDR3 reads TGTGCCAGCAGCCCCCTACCCCGTCAGCCCCAGCATTTT. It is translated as CASSPLPRQPQHF.

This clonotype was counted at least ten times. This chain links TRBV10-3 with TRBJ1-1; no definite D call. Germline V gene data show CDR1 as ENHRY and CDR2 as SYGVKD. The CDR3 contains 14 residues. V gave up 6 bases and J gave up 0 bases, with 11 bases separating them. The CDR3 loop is CAIRRQAMNTEAFF. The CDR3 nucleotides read TGTGCCATCAGACGGCAAGCGATGAACACTGAAGCTTTCTTT.

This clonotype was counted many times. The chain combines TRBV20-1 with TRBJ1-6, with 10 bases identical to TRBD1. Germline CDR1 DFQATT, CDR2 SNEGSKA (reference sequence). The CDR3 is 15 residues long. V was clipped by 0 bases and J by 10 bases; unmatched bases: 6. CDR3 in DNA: TGCAGTGCTAGAGATGCTGGGACAGGGGTATCACCCCTCCACTTT. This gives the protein CSARDAGTGVSPLHF.

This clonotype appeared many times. The CDR3 sequence is CSARTSGGVMRETQYF. CDR3 DNA sequence: TGCAGTGCTAGGACTAGCGGGGGGGTAATGAGGGAGACCCAGTACTTC. The chain carries TRBV20-1 and TRBJ2-5, with 14 bases matching TRBD2. J gave up 5 bases and V 3 bases, and 8 bases lay outside the gene matches. The V gene's germline CDR1 is DFQATT and CDR2 SNEGSKA (reference sequence). There are 16 residues in the CDR3.

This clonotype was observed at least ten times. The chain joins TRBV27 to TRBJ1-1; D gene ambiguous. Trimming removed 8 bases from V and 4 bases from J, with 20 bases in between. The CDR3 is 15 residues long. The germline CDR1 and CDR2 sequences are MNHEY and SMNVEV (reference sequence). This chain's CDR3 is CASRHGLGVGTEAFF. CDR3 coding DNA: TGTGCCAGCCGCCATGGTCTGGGCGTGGGCACTGAAGCTTTCTTT.

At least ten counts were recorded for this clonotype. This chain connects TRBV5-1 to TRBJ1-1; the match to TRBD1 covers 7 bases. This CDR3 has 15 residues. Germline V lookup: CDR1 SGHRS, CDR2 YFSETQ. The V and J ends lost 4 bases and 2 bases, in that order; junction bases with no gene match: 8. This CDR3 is CASSGGGTDNTEAFF. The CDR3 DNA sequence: TGCGCCAGCAGCGGGGGCGGGACAGACAACACTGAAGCTTTCTTT.

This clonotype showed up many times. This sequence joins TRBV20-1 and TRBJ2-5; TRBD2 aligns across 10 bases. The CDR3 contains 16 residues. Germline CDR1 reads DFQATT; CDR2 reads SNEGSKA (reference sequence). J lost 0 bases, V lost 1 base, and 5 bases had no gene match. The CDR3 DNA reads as TGCAGTGCTAGAGGATCTAGCGGGGGTAACCAAGAGACCCAGTACTTC. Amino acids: CSARGSSGGNQETQYF.

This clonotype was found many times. The CDR3 reads CSARDPRGSYEAFF. CDR3 DNA sequence: TGCAGTGCTAGAGATCCGAGGGGGTCCTATGAAGCTTTCTTT. The V call is TRBV20-1, the J call TRBJ1-1; TRBD1 might be the D (6 bases). Trimming left V 0 bases short and J 7 bases short, with 15 bases between. This CDR3 is built from 14 residues. Germline V lookup: CDR1 DFQATT, CDR2 SNEGSKA (reference sequence).

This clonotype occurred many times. In nucleotides, the CDR3 is TGCAGTCAGCTAGCGTCCGGGGAAGAGACCCAGTACTTC. It encodes CSQLASGEETQYF. The chain carries TRBV20-1 and TRBJ2-5, with D maybe TRBD2 (6 bases). V was pared by 8 bases and J by 3 bases, with 16 bases between. CDR1 DFQATT and CDR2 SNEGSKA come from the germline V gene (reference sequence). The CDR3 extends over 13 amino acids.

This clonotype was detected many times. Here the CDR3 reads CSARDPGRPAGGYTF. The DNA of the CDR3 is TGCAGTGCTAGAGATCCCGGGAGACCAGCGGGAGGCTACACCTTC. The chain couples TRBV20-1 to TRBJ1-2, with D hard to call. CDR3 length: 15 amino acids. V was clipped by 0 bases and J by 8 bases, with 19 bases between them. Germline V gives CDR1 DFQATT, CDR2 SNEGSKA (reference sequence).

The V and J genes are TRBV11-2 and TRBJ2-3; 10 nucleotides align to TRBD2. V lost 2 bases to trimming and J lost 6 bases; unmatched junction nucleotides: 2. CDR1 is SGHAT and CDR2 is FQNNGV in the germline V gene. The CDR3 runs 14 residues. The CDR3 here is CASSLKTSGDTQYF. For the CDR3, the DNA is TGTGCCAGCAGCTTAAAGACTAGCGGGGATACGCAGTATTTT.

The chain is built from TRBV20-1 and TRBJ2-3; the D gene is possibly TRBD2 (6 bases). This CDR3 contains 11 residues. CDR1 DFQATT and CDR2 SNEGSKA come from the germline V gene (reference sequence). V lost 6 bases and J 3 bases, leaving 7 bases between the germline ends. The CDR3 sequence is CSARGTDTQYF. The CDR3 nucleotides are TGCAGTGCCCGGGGGACAGATACGCAGTATTTT.

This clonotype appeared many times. The CDR3 bases are TGCGCCAGCAGCGCGGGACTAGCGGGGGTAGATACGCAGTATTTT. Translating gives CASSAGLAGVDTQYF. The V call is TRBV5-1, the J call TRBJ2-3; TRBD2 matches 14 bases. The CDR3 consists of 15 residues. Trimming removed 4 bases from V and 5 bases from J; junction bases left unmatched: 3. CDR1 SGHRS and CDR2 YFSETQ come from the germline V gene.

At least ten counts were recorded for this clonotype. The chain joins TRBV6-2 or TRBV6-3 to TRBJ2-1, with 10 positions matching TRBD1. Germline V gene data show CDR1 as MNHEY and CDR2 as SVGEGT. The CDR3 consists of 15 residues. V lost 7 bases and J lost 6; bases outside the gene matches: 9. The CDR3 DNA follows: TGTGCCAGCACAACCTACGGACAGGGGGGCAATGAGCAGTTCTTC. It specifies CASTTYGQGGNEQFF.

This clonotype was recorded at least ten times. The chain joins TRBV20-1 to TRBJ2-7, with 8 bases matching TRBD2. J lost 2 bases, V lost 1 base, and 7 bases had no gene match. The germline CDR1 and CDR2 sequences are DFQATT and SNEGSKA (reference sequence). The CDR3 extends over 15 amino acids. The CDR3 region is CSARGAGTRAYEQYF. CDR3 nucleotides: TGCAGTGCTAGAGGAGCCGGGACTAGGGCCTACGAGCAGTACTTC.

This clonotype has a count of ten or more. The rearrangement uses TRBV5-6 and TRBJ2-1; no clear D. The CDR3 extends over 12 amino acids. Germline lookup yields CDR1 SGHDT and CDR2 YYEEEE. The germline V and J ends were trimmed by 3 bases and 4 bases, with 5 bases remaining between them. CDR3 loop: CASSSRYNEQFF. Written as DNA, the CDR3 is TGTGCCAGCAGCTCCCGGTACAATGAGCAGTTCTTC.

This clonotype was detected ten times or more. As DNA, the CDR3 is TGTGCCAGCAGTTTATGGGAGACACGGGACTATGGCTACACCTTC. Its translation is CASSLWETRDYGYTF. The chain joins TRBV12-3 or TRBV12-4 to TRBJ1-2; D unclear. V shed 2 bases and J shed 3 bases, with 13 bases lying between them. The CDR3 spans 15 residues.

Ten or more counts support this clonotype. CDR3 loop: CASSELRGSATSTDTQYF. The CDR3 DNA reads TGTGCCAGCAGTGAACTAAGAGGATCGGCAACCTCTACAGATACGCAGTATTTT. V usage is TRBV25-1 and J usage is TRBJ2-3; D is unclear. CDR3 size: 18 residues. Germline lookup yields CDR1 MGHDK and CDR2 SYGVNS. V gave up 2 bases and J gave up 3 bases, with 21 bases separating them.

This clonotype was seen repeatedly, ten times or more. The CDR3 here is CASSSGTGVVSPSSYNEQFF. CDR3 bases: TGCGCCAGCAGCAGCGGGACAGGGGTCGTATCCCCATCTTCATACAATGAGCAGTTCTTC. The V gene is TRBV5-1, the J gene TRBJ2-1, with 10 bases lining up with TRBD1. V lost 4 bases, J lost 4 bases, and 20 bases stayed unmatched. The germline CDR1 and CDR2 sequences are SGHRS and YFSETQ. There are 20 residues in the CDR3.